Below, 28 T cell receptor beta chains from the same sample are listed, as sequenced in a study of neoadjuvant nivolumab and ipilimumab in lung cancer. Assay: immunoSEQ multiplex PCR; the TCRdb copy retains only in-frame clones and omits some. The repertoire has approximately 23,000 clones, more than 70% of them found once; the top ten carry around 23%. The sequenced sample was peripheral blood, obtained before neoadjuvant nivolumab, alone or with ipilimumab. Receptor source: an adult with non-small cell lung cancer.

Here the CDR3 DNA reads TGCGCCAGCAGCTTGGCTCCCGGGCCCACTCCCTATGGCTACACCTTC. Its translation: CASSLAPGPTPYGYTF. This chain joins TRBV5-1 and TRBJ1-2, with unresolved D. Per the germline V gene, CDR1 is SGHRS and CDR2 is YFSETQ. The V and J ends lost 0 bases and 4 bases respectively, with 16 bases between them. The CDR3 length is 16 residues.

V is TRBV30 and J is TRBJ1-5; D remains unclear. The CDR3 runs 16 residues. Trimming stripped 1 base from V and 1 base from J, with 14 bases between. The V gene's germline CDR1 is GTSNPN and CDR2 SVGIG (reference sequence). CDR3 region: CAWSGGPAGSNQPQHF. The CDR3 DNA reads TGTGCCTGGAGTGGCGGGCCGGCGGGCAGCAATCAGCCCCAGCATTTT. The whole variable domain, remainder taken from reference TRBV30 and TRBJ1-5, is SQTIHQWPATLVQPVGSPLSLECTVEGTSNPNLYWYRQAAGRGLQLLFYSVGIGQISSEVPQNLSASRPQDRQFILSSKKLLLSDSGFYLCAWSGGPAGSNQPQHFGDGTRLSIL.

This sequence joins TRBV5-4 and TRBJ2-5, with no clear D. The germline V and J ends were trimmed by 0 bases and 5 bases, with 8 bases remaining between them. The CDR3 runs 13 residues. CDR1 is SGHNT, CDR2 YYREEE, per germline (reference sequence). CDR3 region: CASSLVGLETQYF. CDR3 in DNA: TGTGCCAGCAGCTTGGTAGGGTTGGAGACCCAGTACTTC.

This clone came up once. CDR3 sequence: CASSPWASSYEQYF. CDR3 in DNA: TGTGCCAGCAGCCCGTGGGCTAGCTCCTACGAGCAGTACTTC. This chain connects TRBV5-4 to TRBJ2-7; D is uncertain. Trimming pared 4 bases from V and 0 bases from J, leaving 11 bases between. Germline CDR1 reads SGHNT; CDR2 reads YYREEE (reference sequence). This CDR3 spans 14 amino acids.

This clone appeared a single time. This chain connects TRBV5-1 to TRBJ2-3, with TRBD2 matching 7 bases. The CDR3 covers 15 residues. Germline CDR1 and CDR2: SGHRS and YFSETQ. The junction had 8 bases not matched to a gene; V was cut back by 5 bases and J by 2 bases. Here the CDR3 DNA reads TGCGCCAGCAGTCGGGAGCTAGCGGACACAGATACGCAGTATTTT. Translated: CASSRELADTDTQYF.

This clone was seen more than once but under ten times. The chain carries TRBV6-5 and TRBJ2-1, with D possibly called TRBD1 or TRBD2 (5 bases each). The V end lost 6 bases, the J end lost 10 bases, and 10 bases lay between the germline ends. The CDR3 has 11 residues. Germline-derived CDR1 and CDR2 are MNHEY and SVGAGI. CDR3 loop: CASRQGGEQFF. The CDR3 region has the DNA TGTGCCAGCAGGCAGGGCGGGGAGCAGTTCTTC.

This clone was seen only a few times. The chain recombines TRBV5-5 with TRBJ2-7; 9 bases are shared with TRBD2. The CDR3 contains 14 residues. The junction had 7 bases not matched to a gene; V was cut back by 4 bases and J by 5 bases. CDR1 is SGHKS, CDR2 YYEKEE, per germline (reference sequence). The CDR3 region is CASSPRTSVDEQYF. For the CDR3, the DNA is TGTGCCAGCAGCCCCCGGACTAGCGTCGACGAGCAGTACTTC.

This chain uses TRBV7-3 with TRBJ1-1, with D possibly matching TRBD1 (5 bases). Germline V gene data show CDR1 as SGHTA and CDR2 as FQGTGA. V lost 6 bases and J lost 3, with 11 bases in between. The CDR3 has 13 amino acids. CDR3 protein: CASSITGHTEAFF. The CDR3 region has the DNA TGTGCCAGCAGTATAACAGGTCACACTGAAGCTTTCTTT. Drawing the rest from reference TRBV7-3 and TRBJ1-1, the complete variable domain is GAGVSQTPSNKVTEKGKYVELRCDPISGHTALYWYRQSLGQGPEFLIYFQGTGAADDSGLPNDRFFAVRPEGSVSTLKIQRTERGDSAVYLCASSITGHTEAFFGQGTRLTVV.

This clone was picked up a small number of times. J is TRBJ1-5 and V is TRBV30; a weak D match, TRBD1 (5 bases). CDR1 is GTSNPN and CDR2 is SVGIG in the germline V gene (reference sequence). The CDR3 has 17 amino acids. The V end was cut by 2 bases, the J end by 0 bases, with 17 bases between. The CDR3 here is CAWSSGRGIHSNQPQHF. The CDR3 coding sequence is TGTGCCTGGAGTAGCGGACGGGGGATTCATAGCAATCAGCCCCAGCATTTT.

The chain combines TRBV6-4 with TRBJ2-3; weak D call: TRBD2 (6 bases). V was pared by 3 bases and J by 0 bases, with 7 bases between. The CDR3 extends over 14 amino acids. CDR1 and CDR2 from the germline V gene are MRHNA and SNTAGT. DNA for the CDR3: TGTGCCAGCAGTGAGGCGGGAAGCACAGATACGCAGTATTTT. As protein: CASSEAGSTDTQYF.

The chain combines TRBV7-3 with TRBJ2-3; possible D gene TRBD2, 5 bases. This CDR3 spans 14 amino acids. V gave up 1 base and J gave up 3 bases, with 8 bases separating them. Germline loops: CDR1 SGHTA, CDR2 FQGTGA. This CDR3 is CASSLRRATDTQYF. CDR3 nucleotide sequence: TGTGCCAGCAGCTTAAGGCGGGCTACAGATACGCAGTATTTT.

The rearrangement joins TRBV11-1 to TRBJ2-5, with D possibly matching TRBD1 (5 bases). The CDR3 consists of 12 residues. CDR1 and CDR2 (germline): SGHAT, FQDESV (reference sequence). Trimming pared 1 base from V and 11 bases from J, leaving 11 bases between. CDR3 nucleotides: TGTGCCAGCAGCTTAGAACAGGCGCCTCAGTACTTC. Protein product: CASSLEQAPQYF.

The rearrangement uses TRBV7-9 and TRBJ2-7; D possibly corresponds to TRBD1 (6 bases). Germline CDR1 SEHNR, CDR2 FQNEAQ (reference sequence). The V gene lost 5 bases and the J gene lost 0 bases, with 17 bases spanning the gap. CDR3 length: 16 residues. The CDR3 DNA follows: TGTGCCAGCAGCCTAAACCCGGGACACCTCTCCTACGAGCAGTACTTC. Its translation: CASSLNPGHLSYEQYF.

The V call is TRBV4-2, the J call TRBJ2-2, with a weak D call TRBD1 (5 bases). This CDR3 is 16 amino acids long. The germline gives CDR1 LGHNA, CDR2 YNFKEQ. The ends were cut back, 1 base at V and 1 base at J, with 10 bases in the middle. The CDR3 spells CASSQVAGWNTGELFF. The DNA of the CDR3 is TGTGCCAGCAGCCAAGTGGCAGGGTGGAACACCGGGGAGCTGTTTTTT.

The CDR3 nucleotides read TGCAGCGTTGAGGTAGCCAACTATGGCTACACCTTC. Translating it yields CSVEVANYGYTF. This rearrangement joins TRBV29-1 to TRBJ1-2; D unresolved. The CDR3 runs to 12 residues. Trimming removed 3 bases at V and 2 bases at J, with 7 bases between. The V gene's germline CDR1 is SQVTM and CDR2 ANQGSEA.

The chain joins TRBV6-1 to TRBJ1-2; possible D gene TRBD1, 5 bases. CDR3 length equals 15 residues. Trimming took off 1 base at V and 4 bases at J, with 13 bases between the two ends. Germline CDR1 MNHNS, CDR2 SASEGT. The CDR3 here is CASSEEDGGFYGYTF. The CDR3 nucleotides read TGTGCCAGCAGTGAAGAAGACGGGGGGTTCTATGGCTACACCTTC.

There are a few counts of this clone. The chain combines TRBV7-3 with TRBJ1-1, with TRBD1 identical over 9 bases. The CDR3 is made up of 14 amino acids. With V trimmed by 4 bases and J by 1 base, 1 base remained unmatched. Germline V gene sequence: CDR1 SGHTA, CDR2 FQGTGA. The CDR3 bases are TGTGCCAGCAGCTCGACAGGGGGGAACACTGAAGCTTTCTTT. Amino acids: CASSSTGGNTEAFF.

The CDR3 sequence is CASSAAQGAEAFF. The CDR3 DNA follows: TGCGCCAGCAGCGCAGCACAGGGAGCTGAAGCTTTCTTT. V gene TRBV5-1 combines with J gene TRBJ1-1, with D perhaps matching TRBD1 (6 bases). Germline V gives CDR1 SGHRS, CDR2 YFSETQ. Trimming shortened V by 4 bases and J by 6 bases, and 13 bases separated the two germline ends. The CDR3 runs to 13 residues.

The rearrangement links TRBV10-3 to TRBJ2-1; TRBD1 agrees at 7 bases. V trimming: 7 bases; J trimming: 0 bases; junction bases outside the gene matches: 6. The CDR3 loop spans 15 amino acids. The V gene's germline CDR1 is ENHRY and CDR2 SYGVKD. In nucleotides, the CDR3 is TGTGCCATCAATAGACAGGGTAACTCCTACAATGAGCAGTTCTTC. As protein: CAINRQGNSYNEQFF.

The chain combines TRBV5-1 with TRBJ2-1; D remains ambiguous. V lost 0 bases and J 9 bases, leaving 10 bases between the germline ends. The CDR3 spans 13 residues. Germline CDR1 is SGHRS and CDR2 is YFSETQ. CDR3 nucleotide sequence: TGCGCCAGCAGCTTGGCAGCCTTGGGTGAGCAGTTCTTC. Translation: CASSLAALGEQFF.

V is TRBV27 and J is TRBJ1-2; D ambiguous. Per germline, CDR1 MNHEY and CDR2 SMNVEV (reference sequence). The ends were cut back, 3 bases at V and 2 bases at J, with 10 bases in the middle. This CDR3 region has 14 residues. CDR3 residues: CASSLGRQNYGYTF. The DNA for the CDR3 is TGTGCCAGCAGTTTGGGCAGGCAGAACTATGGCTACACCTTC.

The genes are TRBV18 and TRBJ2-5; 7 bases match TRBD2. This CDR3 spans 14 amino acids. CDR1 is KGHSH and CDR2 is LQKENI in the germline V gene. The ends lost 7 bases at V and 5 bases at J; junction bases unmatched: 10. The CDR3: CASCPRASGETQYF. The CDR3 bases are TGTGCCAGCTGCCCGAGGGCTAGCGGTGAGACCCAGTACTTC.

The chain combines TRBV11-2 with TRBJ2-1, with 15 bases that match TRBD2. Unmatched junction bases numbered 7, after V lost 4 bases and J lost 3 bases. The CDR3 contains 18 residues. Germline CDR1 and CDR2: SGHAT and FQNNGV. The CDR3: CASSSGTSGRIGYNEQFF. The CDR3 DNA sequence: TGTGCCAGCAGCTCGGGGACTAGCGGGAGGATCGGCTACAATGAGCAGTTCTTC. Together with reference TRBV11-2 and TRBJ2-1, the CDR3 gives the full variable domain: EAGVAQSPRYKIIEKRQSVAFWCNPISGHATLYWYQQILGQGPKLLIQFQNNGVVDDSQLPKDRFSAERLKGVDSTLKIQPAKLEDSAVYLCASSSGTSGRIGYNEQFFGPGTRLTVL.

The rearrangement joins TRBV11-3 to TRBJ1-4, with 7 positions matching TRBD1. J was trimmed by 8 bases and V by 5 bases; bases with no gene match: 8. This CDR3 region has 14 residues. CDR1 is SGHNT, CDR2 YENEEA, per germline. CDR3 sequence (DNA): TGTGCCAGCAGCAAGGGGGCCCGGGGGGAAAAACTGTTTTTT. Translated: CASSKGARGEKLFF.

The chain recombines TRBV5-4 with TRBJ2-2, with 7 bases that match TRBD1. Germline V gene data show CDR1 as SGHNT and CDR2 as YYREEE (reference sequence). The CDR3 contains 15 residues. Trimming cost V 4 bases and J 4 bases; bases outside gene matches: 7. The CDR3 DNA sequence: TGTGCCAGCAGCACACAGAACAGGGGCACCGGGGAGCTGTTTTTT. Its translation: CASSTQNRGTGELFF.

This chain joins TRBV7-9 and TRBJ1-1, with 7 bases identical to TRBD1. The CDR3 consists of 15 residues. CDR1 SEHNR and CDR2 FQNEAQ come from the germline V gene (reference sequence). The trim removed 6 bases at V and 2 bases at J, leaving 9 bases unmatched. The CDR3 DNA reads TGTGCCAGCAGTACCAAGTCAGGGGGTAACACTGAAGCTTTCTTT. It is translated as CASSTKSGGNTEAFF.

The chain joins TRBV7-9 to TRBJ2-1; D assignment may be TRBD1 or TRBD2 (5 bases each). The length of the CDR3 is 14 residues. The V and J ends lost 3 bases and 10 bases respectively, with 16 bases between them. Germline values: CDR1 SEHNR, CDR2 FQNEAQ (reference sequence). CDR3 amino acids: CASSLIRGRREQFF. The CDR3 nucleotides read TGTGCCAGCAGCTTGATCCGGGGACGGAGAGAGCAGTTCTTC.

The DNA of the CDR3 is TGTGCCAGCAGTTACTCAGCACAGCGTAATGAAAAACTGTTTTTT. Protein sequence: CASSYSAQRNEKLFF. The chain carries TRBV6-6 and TRBJ1-4; D gene unclear. V dropped 0 bases and J dropped 4 bases, with 9 bases sitting between them. The CDR3 loop spans 15 amino acids. Per germline, CDR1 MNHNY and CDR2 SVGAGI (reference sequence).